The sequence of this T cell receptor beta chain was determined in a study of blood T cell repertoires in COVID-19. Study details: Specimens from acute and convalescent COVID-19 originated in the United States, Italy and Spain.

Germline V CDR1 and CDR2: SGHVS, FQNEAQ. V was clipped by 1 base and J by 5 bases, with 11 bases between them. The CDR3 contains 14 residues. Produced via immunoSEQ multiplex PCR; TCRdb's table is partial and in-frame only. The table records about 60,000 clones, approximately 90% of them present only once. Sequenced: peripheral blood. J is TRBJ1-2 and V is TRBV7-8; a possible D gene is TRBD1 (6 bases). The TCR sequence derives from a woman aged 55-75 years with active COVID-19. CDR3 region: CASSLEQGYYGYTF. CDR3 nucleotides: TGTGCCAGCAGCTTAGAGCAGGGGTATTATGGCTACACCTTC.